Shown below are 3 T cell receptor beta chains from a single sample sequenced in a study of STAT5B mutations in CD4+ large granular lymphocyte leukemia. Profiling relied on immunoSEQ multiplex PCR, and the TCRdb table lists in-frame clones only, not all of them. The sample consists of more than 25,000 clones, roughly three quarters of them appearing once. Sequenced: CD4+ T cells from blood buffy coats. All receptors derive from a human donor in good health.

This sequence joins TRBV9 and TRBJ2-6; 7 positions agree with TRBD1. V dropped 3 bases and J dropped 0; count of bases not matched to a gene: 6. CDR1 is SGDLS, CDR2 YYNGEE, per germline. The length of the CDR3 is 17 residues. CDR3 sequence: CASSGRGSPSGANVLTF. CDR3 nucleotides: TGTGCCAGCAGCGGCAGGGGGTCGCCCTCTGGGGCCAACGTCCTGACTTTC.

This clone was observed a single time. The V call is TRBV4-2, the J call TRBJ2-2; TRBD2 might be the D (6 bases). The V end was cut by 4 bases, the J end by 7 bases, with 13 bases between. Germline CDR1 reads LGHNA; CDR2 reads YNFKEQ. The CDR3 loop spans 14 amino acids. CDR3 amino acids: CASSPGLTNGELFF. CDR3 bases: TGTGCCAGCAGCCCGGGACTGACTAACGGGGAGCTGTTTTTT.

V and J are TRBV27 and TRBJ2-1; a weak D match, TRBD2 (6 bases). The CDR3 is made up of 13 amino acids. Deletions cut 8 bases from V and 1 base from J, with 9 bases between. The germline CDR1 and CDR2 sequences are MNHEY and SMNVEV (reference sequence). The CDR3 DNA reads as TGTGCCAGCCGTAGCGGATCCTACAATGAGCAGTTCTTC. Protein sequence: CASRSGSYNEQFF.